This is a list of T cell receptor beta chains from one sample in a study of siplizumab effects on memory and regulatory T cells. Produced via immunoSEQ multiplex PCR; TCRdb's table is partial and in-frame only. The sample comprises about 50,000 clones, 93% of which are singletons, and roughly 18% rests with the top ten. Material: CD8+ T cells sorted from blood. The receptor set was obtained from a human donor in good health. The CDR3 runs from the conserved cysteine through the conserved F or W. A D gene is named only where the DNA matches it firmly. Size is omitted from some rows. Given values are once, few, many or a class for expanded clones.

V gene	J gene	clone size	D gene	CDR3 DNA	CDR3 protein
TRBV11-2	TRBJ2-7	-	-	TGTGCCAGCACCTTGGGTTCCGGGAGTGCGGAGGAGCAGTACTTC	CASTLGSGSAEEQYF
TRBV29-1	TRBJ2-6	-	-	TGCAGCGTTGAAGATCCTGATGGGGCCAACGTCCTGACTTTC	CSVEDPDGANVLTF
TRBV13	TRBJ1-2	-	-	TGTGCCAGCAGCTCGCCCCTGTATGGCTACACCTTC	CASSSPLYGYTF
TRBV10-2	TRBJ2-7	-	TRBD2	TGCGCCAGCAGTTTCTCTAGCGGGGGGTCCTACGAGCAGTACTTC	CASSFSSGGSYEQYF
TRBV7-9	TRBJ2-5	-	TRBD1	TGTGCCAGCAGCTTGAACAGGGGGGAATCCAGGGAGACCCAGTACTTC	CASSLNRGESRETQYF
TRBV9	TRBJ2-6	-	-	TGTGCCAGCGAGGGGGGAAGAGGGGCCAACGTCCTGACTTTC	CASEGGRGANVLTF
TRBV7-3	TRBJ2-7	-	-	TGTGCCAGCAGTTTTGACAGCTTTTTGTACGAGCAGTACTTC	CASSFDSFLYEQYF
TRBV5-1	TRBJ1-3	once	-	TGCGCCAGCAGGGGGCAGAACTCTGGAAACACCATATATTTT	CASRGQNSGNTIYF
TRBV6-1	TRBJ2-1	-	TRBD2	TGTGCCAGCAGTGAACTAGCGGAATACAATGAGCAGTTCTTC	CASSELAEYNEQFF
TRBV15	TRBJ2-1	-	-	TGTGCCACCAGCAGAGCCACCCGCTGGGGCTCCTACAATGAGCAGTTCTTC	CATSRATRWGSYNEQFF